This T cell receptor (beta chain) was identified in a study of blood T cells in healthy people across ages. V lost 10 bases and J 0 bases, leaving 10 bases between the germline ends. The CDR3 has 14 residues. In germline, CDR1 is MGHDK, CDR2 SYGVNS. The authors ran a second PCR of about 6 to 11 cycles using a sample-barcoded 5' primer and a J-beta primer mix. TCRdb itself ran the 5' RACE reads through MiXCR, one entry per CDR3 protein. The sample lists approximately 1.5 million distinct CDR3 sequences; about 31% were seen once. In this sample, this clonotype turned up a few times. The chain links TRBV25-1 to TRBJ2-6, with D possibly matching TRBD2 (5 bases). Sequenced sample: blood. The sequence derives from a woman aged 25 to 45 in good health. The CDR3 region is CATGGFSGANVLTF. The CDR3 DNA sequence: TGTGCCACAGGCGGGTTCTCTGGGGCCAACGTCCTGACTTTC.